This T cell receptor (beta chain) is from a study of long-term antiretroviral therapy in people with HIV (dated by TCRdb to 2022 to 2024). With respect to the entire study: Collection of the earliest samples took place about a decade ahead of the 2015 WHO recommendation for immediate ART, at a time when ART was typically delayed until CD4 counts fell. This retrospective serial study examined whether starting ART and sustained HIV suppression were associated with changes in the composition and diversity of the TRB repertoire in peripheral blood. A total of roughly 200 cryopreserved PBMC samples came from roughly 30 adults with confirmed HIV infection and were collected serially over a mean of roughly 6 years (range 1-12). Among the approximately 32 participants with HIV, approximately 10 were female. Test extractions of a monoclonal T-cell line alongside a few dozen polyclonal samples showed no cross-contamination during QIAcube processing. Findings and caveats that apply to the study as a whole: Starting ART was linked to a significant rise in TRB diversity, yet even with long-term ART the diversity remained significantly lower than in transplant donor controls. Inferences about post-ART repertoire changes were limited because no data were available on ART adherence, viral resistance or therapy changes. Because pre-ART samples had limited cell numbers, unsorted PBMC were profiled rather than sorted CD4+ and CD8+ T cells. CDR3 length ranges in HIV repertoires were narrower than in controls, and network structure suggested an antigen-experienced repertoire with only a slight naive shift after ART. Because PBMC availability was limited, only the TCR beta chain was sequenced, with no alpha chain pairing. At every time point, the repertoire was dominated by expanded TRB clones first identified before ART initiation, although this dominance fluctuated and, in many PLHIV, declined after ART. The samples span the years 2004 to 2017, and the ART regimens used may be less effective than current regimens.

To be included, a participant needed at least one PBMC sample from before ART initiation plus at least two post-ART samples. All participants with HIV were treated in the United States of America. Before DNA extraction, cryopreserved samples of about 0.9-11 million PBMC were thawed and then washed. At the time of the earliest PBMC sample for each participant with HIV, ages ranged from about 23 to 60 years. Each participant contributed PBMC samples from 1-4 timepoints before ART initiation and 2-8 timepoints after ART initiation, with a median of 7 samples. Serial HIV viral load, CD4+ T-cell count, ART history and demographic data were obtained for every participant. Using a Qiagen kit on a QIAcube, genomic DNA was extracted from unsorted PBMC, with samples processed in batches of 12. As concerns this clone: Its recognized antigen is unknown. No per-base quality is available; no much larger clone lies one base away.

The immunoSEQ hsTCRB v3.0 assay was used at survey level resolution to sequence the TRB variable region. The targeted TRB sequencing depth was about 35,000-55,000 T-cell genomes per sample. Pooled TRB libraries were sequenced on an Illumina MiSeq with a v3 150-cycle kit. For the original study's pipeline: Analysis of repertoires was carried out in R inside a reproducible Nextflow workflow spanning QC, data transformation and analysis. LymphoSeq2, an R package for exploring AIRR-Seq data, was used to implement custom analyses. Several samples that produced fewer than 5000 total TRB sequences were removed, so 190 or so HIV repertoires were analyzed. Among the roughly 190 retained HIV repertoires, 55 to 65 were collected before ART initiation and approximately 130 were collected after ART initiation. Repertoires were downsampled to 5000 TRB nucleotide sequences, and summary statistics were averaged over 100 downsampling iterations. The analysis kept only TRB sequences whose CDR3 regions were at least seven amino acids long. Diversity was assessed using a clonality score derived from Shannon entropy and using the Gini coefficient. In the repertoire networks, any two of the top 5000 CDR3 amino acid sequences were connected whenever the two sequences differed by an edit distance of one. GLIPH2 predicted antigen specificity groups and MHC restriction for TRB CDR3 amino acid sequences. CDR3 amino acid sequences were matched against VDJdb and McPAS-TCR to flag known CMV, EBV, HIV or tissue antigen associations. Pre-ART, post-ART and control groups were compared with Wilcoxon signed-rank tests and Holm-Bonferroni correction. TCRdb took over this immuneACCESS table, retaining in-frame rearrangements with V and J assigned. Such tables are incomplete; in checked studies, under half of the missing clones stem from an unresolved V gene, and the remainder is unexplained. That table supplies the V and J calls and clone size; D and trimming were determined from the DNA. In this sample the table shows roughly 24,000 clones, more than 70% of which occur a single time. The leading ten clones occupy roughly 9% of the sample.

The germline V gene provides CDR1 MNHEY and CDR2 SVGAGI. Including cysteine and phenylalanine, the CDR3 has 12 amino acids. The sequence is cut down to CDR3 DNA, 36 bases in frame from base 1. V and J are truncated by 4 bases and 4 bases respectively, leaving an intervening sequence of 8 bases. The sample consisted of unsorted PBMCs, taken 4.8 to 5 years after starting antiretroviral therapy. The rearrangement combines TRBV6-5 with TRBJ2-7; the D segment cannot be called with confidence. This TCR derives from a man between 35 and 55 years old with HIV. CDR3 region: CASSLGGYEQYF. The nucleotide sequence reads as follows: TGTGCCAGCAGTTTAGGTGGGTACGAGCAGTACTTC.